The 10 T cell receptor beta chains listed next were all sequenced from one sample in a study of cytomegalovirus exposure and HLA in healthy donors. The study ran its PCR with 60 Vbeta and 13 Jbeta primers. Some clones are missing from TCRdb's copy, which holds only in-frame ones; the method was immunoSEQ multiplex PCR. The data contain some 85,000 clones, approximately 88% of them singletons. The sample comprised PBMCs. The receptors shown here come from a woman between 50 and 59 years old in good health and CMV-seronegative.

This CDR3 reads CAISEPRDRGNYGYTF. The CDR3 region has the DNA TGTGCCATCAGTGAGCCCCGGGACAGGGGGAACTATGGCTACACCTTC. J is TRBJ1-2 and V is TRBV10-3; TRBD1 aligns across 11 bases. Germline V gene lookup returns CDR1 ENHRY and CDR2 SYGVKD. This CDR3 has 16 residues. V gave up 2 bases and J gave up 2 bases; unmatched junction bases: 4.

CDR3 nucleotides: TGTGCCAGCACCGGGACAGGGAACACTGAAGCTTTCTTT. Translation: CASTGTGNTEAFF. The chain recombines TRBV25-1 with TRBJ1-1, with 8 bases aligning to TRBD1. CDR3 size: 13 residues. The junction had 2 bases not matched to a gene; V was cut back by 7 bases and J by 1 base. CDR1 and CDR2 (germline): MGHDK, SYGVNS.

The V call is TRBV5-1, the J call TRBJ2-1, with TRBD2 identical over 10 bases. The germline CDR1 and CDR2 sequences are SGHRS and YFSETQ. Unmatched junction bases numbered 3, after V lost 5 bases and J lost 4 bases. CDR3 length: 14 amino acids. The CDR3 loop reads CASRGLADYNEQFF. Here the CDR3 DNA reads TGCGCCAGCAGAGGACTAGCGGATTACAATGAGCAGTTCTTC.

V is TRBV28 and J is TRBJ2-2; TRBD2 matches at 7 bases. The CDR3 consists of 17 residues. Germline values: CDR1 MDHEN, CDR2 SYDVKM. The V gene end was trimmed by 1 base and the J gene end by 3 bases; junction bases not matched to a gene: 8. For the CDR3, the DNA is TGTGCCAGCAGTTTATCCTCTCCAGCGGGGCACACCGGGGAGCTGTTTTTT. This codes for CASSLSSPAGHTGELFF.

V and J are TRBV7-8 and TRBJ2-2, with a possible D match to TRBD2 (6 bases). CDR1 is SGHVS and CDR2 is FQNEAQ in the germline V gene. The CDR3 length is 15 residues. With 4 bases removed from V and 4 bases from J, the gap between germline ends came to 13 bases. The DNA for the CDR3 is TGTGCCAGCAGCTGGGACTTGATGGGCACCGGGGAGCTGTTTTTT. Translation gives CASSWDLMGTGELFF.

This clone came up a few times. The chain joins TRBV11-2 to TRBJ2-1, with 8 bases aligning to TRBD2. The CDR3 is made up of 15 amino acids. Germline V gene data show CDR1 as SGHAT and CDR2 as FQNNGV. V was pared by 2 bases and J by 7 bases, with 7 bases of the junction left unmatched. CDR3 protein: CASSLNGRGLNEQFF. The CDR3 region has the DNA TGTGCCAGCAGCTTAAACGGGAGGGGTTTAAATGAGCAGTTCTTC.

This clone showed up just a few times. The J gene is TRBJ2-5, the V gene TRBV5-1; D is possibly TRBD1 (5 bases). Between the trimmed V and J ends, which lost 5 bases and 5 bases, there was a span of 10 bases. The CDR3 consists of 12 residues. CDR1 and CDR2 (germline): SGHRS, YFSETQ. CDR3 nucleotide sequence: TGCGCCAGCAGAGGGGTAGGGGAGACCCAGTACTTC. It yields the protein CASRGVGETQYF.

This sequence joins TRBV14 and TRBJ2-7; tentatively, D is TRBD2 (6 bases). V shed 5 bases and J shed 4 bases, with 18 bases lying between them. Germline values: CDR1 SGHDN, CDR2 FVKESK. This CDR3 comprises 15 residues. The CDR3 loop reads CASSCRWRGVYEQYV. CDR3 coding DNA: TGTGCCAGCAGCTGTCGTTGGAGGGGAGTGTACGAGCAGTACGTC.

V is TRBV5-1 and J is TRBJ1-1; TRBD1 matches 7 bases. J lost 3 bases, V lost 2 bases, and 7 bases had no gene match. Germline V lookup: CDR1 SGHRS, CDR2 YFSETQ. The CDR3 is 15 residues long. The CDR3 loop reads CASSLLRGFDTEAFF. Here the CDR3 DNA reads TGCGCCAGCAGCTTACTCAGGGGGTTCGACACTGAAGCTTTCTTT. The full variable domain, with the rest looked up from reference TRBV5-1 and TRBJ1-1, is KAGVTQTPRYLIKTRGQQVTLSCSPISGHRSVSWYQQTPGQGLQFLFEYFSETQRNKGNFPGRFSGRQFSNSRSEMNVSTLELGDSALYLCASSLLRGFDTEAFFGQGTRLTVV.

This chain joins TRBV25-1 and TRBJ2-5, with a tentative D call TRBD2 (6 bases). V was trimmed by 4 bases and J by 2 bases, leaving 11 bases between them. Per the germline V gene, CDR1 is MGHDK and CDR2 is SYGVNS. The CDR3 consists of 14 residues. The CDR3 DNA sequence: TGTGCCAGCAGTGGGCCCCGGGGGCAAGAGACCCAGTACTTC. Protein: CASSGPRGQETQYF.